A single sample is the source of the 27 T cell receptor beta chains below, sequenced in a study of T cell repertoires in cytomegalovirus infection. Each CDR3 protein is one row after TCRdb ran MiXCR on the reads. The sample consists of more than 250,000 distinct CDR3 sequences, 20% to 30% of them appearing once. Antigen specificity for these receptors is unknown. The sample here was cultured PBMCs, taken from culture after CMV antigen stimulation. The receptor set was obtained from a human donor in good health (CMV status not recorded). Some clones in this sample may be carry-over from other donors' samples.

V and J are TRBV7-9 and TRBJ1-2; TRBD1 matches at 7 bases. V lost 8 bases, J lost 3 bases, and 9 bases stayed unmatched. The CDR3 length is 14 residues. Germline CDR1 reads SEHNR; CDR2 reads FQNEAQ (reference sequence). This chain's CDR3 is CASVETGPDYGYTF. In DNA, the CDR3 is TGTGCCAGCGTAGAGACAGGGCCCGACTATGGCTACACCTTC.

The V gene is TRBV20-1, the J gene TRBJ2-2, with 11 bases lining up with TRBD2. V trimming: 6 bases; J trimming: 6 bases; junction bases outside the gene matches: 12. Per the germline V gene, CDR1 is DFQATT and CDR2 is SNEGSKA (reference sequence). The CDR3 runs to 16 residues. DNA of the CDR3: TGCAGTGCCAAGCCGCCGGGACTAGCGGTTTCCGGGGAGCTGTTTTTT. It codes for CSAKPPGLAVSGELFF.

There are a few counts of this clonotype. The chain couples TRBV20-1 to TRBJ2-1, with a weak D call TRBD2 (5 bases). Deletions cut 6 bases from V and 8 bases from J, with 20 bases between. The CDR3 is 14 residues long. Looked up from germline, CDR1 is DFQATT and CDR2 is SNEGSKA (reference sequence). The CDR3 here is CSAENLARSDEQFF. CDR3 DNA: TGCAGTGCGGAGAACCTAGCTAGGAGTGATGAGCAGTTCTTC.

This clonotype has only a few counts. It may be a read error: a sequence one base away is much more abundant. The V gene is TRBV29-1, the J gene TRBJ2-3; D not certain. There are 10 residues in the CDR3. V lost 7 bases to trimming and J lost 3 bases, with 5 bases between them. Germline assignment: CDR1 SQVTM and CDR2 ANQGSEA. CDR3 in amino acids: CSGGTDTQYF. The CDR3 nucleotides read TGCAGCGGGGGAACAGATACGCAGTATTTT.

CDR3 sequence (DNA): TGTGCCAGCAGCCAAGACTTTGTTACGCAGTATTTT. As protein: CASSQDFVTQYF. V is TRBV7-2 and J is TRBJ2-3; D is undetermined. Germline V lookup: CDR1 SGHTA, CDR2 FQGNSA. The CDR3 runs to 12 residues. V shed 5 bases and J shed 8 bases, with 11 bases lying between them.

This clonotype was recorded many times. V usage is TRBV6-2 or TRBV6-3 and J usage is TRBJ2-5; no clear D. Trimming left V 5 bases short and J 3 bases short, with 19 bases between. This CDR3 contains 16 residues. Per the germline V gene, CDR1 is MNHEY and CDR2 is SVGEGT. The CDR3 coding sequence is TGTGCCAGCAGTGCTTTACAAGTTGGCAGAGAAGAGACCCAGTACTTC. This translates into CASSALQVGREETQYF.

This clonotype came up many times. CDR3 loop: CASRGRGNTEAFF. DNA for the CDR3: TGTGCCAGCAGGGGACGGGGGAACACTGAAGCTTTCTTT. This rearrangement joins TRBV7-2 to TRBJ1-1; D is possibly TRBD1 (5 bases). The CDR3 runs 13 residues. Germline lookup yields CDR1 SGHTA and CDR2 FQGNSA. Trimming pared 6 bases from V and 1 base from J, leaving 9 bases between.

The CDR3 sequence is CASSSGPTAYYEQYF. In nucleotides, the CDR3 is TGTGCCAGCAGCTCCGGGCCGACAGCCTACTACGAGCAGTACTTC. The V call is TRBV28, the J call TRBJ2-7; D is possibly TRBD1 (5 bases). The length of the CDR3 is 15 residues. Between the trimmed V and J ends, which lost 6 bases and 3 bases, there was a span of 18 bases. CDR1 MDHEN and CDR2 SYDVKM come from the germline V gene.

Many counts were recorded for this clonotype. The gene calls are TRBV7-2 and TRBJ2-7; 9 nucleotides align to TRBD2. The germline CDR1 and CDR2 sequences are SGHTA and FQGNSA. The CDR3 spans 15 residues. V trimming: 5 bases; J trimming: 2 bases; junction bases outside the gene matches: 7. The CDR3 DNA sequence: TGTGCCAGCAGCCCTCGACTAGCGGCAACCTACGAGCAGTACTTC. Its translation is CASSPRLAATYEQYF.

This clonotype was seen at least ten times. This sequence joins TRBV7-2 and TRBJ2-3; TRBD2 aligns across 10 bases. With 4 bases clipped from V and 14 bases from J, the junction kept 12 bases outside the gene matches. CDR1 is SGHTA and CDR2 is FQGNSA in the germline V gene. This CDR3 region has 14 residues. The chain's CDR3 is CASSSSGRGPRLYF. CDR3 coding DNA: TGTGCCAGCAGCTCTAGCGGGAGAGGGCCCAGGCTGTATTTT.

The chain couples TRBV5-4 to TRBJ2-3; D call uncertain. The V end was cut by 6 bases, the J end by 6 bases, with 23 bases between. The CDR3 totals 16 residues. The germline CDR1 and CDR2 sequences are SGHNT and YYREEE (reference sequence). The CDR3 DNA sequence: TGTGCCAGCACCCCTGAGTTGGCCGCCGACCTTGATACGCAGTATTTT. Residues: CASTPELAADLDTQYF.

The CDR3 sequence: CASSLGTSGHVDTQYF. Written as DNA, the CDR3 is TGTGCCAGCAGTCTAGGGACTAGCGGTCACGTGGATACGCAGTATTTT. The chain is built from TRBV27 and TRBJ2-3; TRBD2 agrees at 11 bases. CDR1 is MNHEY, CDR2 SMNVEV, per germline (reference sequence). Trimming cost V 5 bases and J 6 bases; bases outside gene matches: 10. This CDR3 is built from 16 residues.

The V call is TRBV6-2 or TRBV6-3, the J call TRBJ2-2, with TRBD2 as a possible D gene (5 bases). The CDR3 loop spans 13 amino acids. Germline CDR1 is MNHEY and CDR2 is SVGEGT. CDR3 DNA sequence: TGTGCGCACCGGGGTCTTAACACCGGGGAGCTGTTTTTT. Translating gives CAHRGLNTGELFF.

V usage is TRBV20-1 and J usage is TRBJ2-3; the match to TRBD2 covers 9 bases. Germline V gene sequence: CDR1 DFQATT, CDR2 SNEGSKA (reference sequence). V shed 5 bases, J shed 2 bases, and the junction held 5 bases outside the gene matches. This CDR3 is 14 amino acids long. The CDR3 sequence is CSAPLAGNTDTQYF. CDR3 sequence (DNA): TGCAGTGCTCCTCTAGCGGGAAACACAGATACGCAGTATTTT.

In its sample, this clonotype was seen many times. The V gene is TRBV11-2, the J gene TRBJ2-7; D is undetermined. The V end lost 5 bases, the J end lost 3 bases, and 5 bases lay between the germline ends. This CDR3 is 11 amino acids long. Germline V gene sequence: CDR1 SGHAT, CDR2 FQNNGV. CDR3 nucleotide sequence: TGTGCCAGCAGCCTCTACTACGAGCAGTACTTC. As protein: CASSLYYEQYF.

In this sample, this clonotype turned up a few times. The J gene is TRBJ2-1, the V gene TRBV7-9; D perhaps matches TRBD1 (5 bases). The CDR3 spans 13 residues. Germline values: CDR1 SEHNR, CDR2 FQNEAQ (reference sequence). The V gene lost 6 bases and the J gene lost 4 bases, with 10 bases spanning the gap. The CDR3 coding sequence is TGTGCCAGCAGTTTGACAGTTTACAATGAGCAGTTCTTC. Translated, it gives CASSLTVYNEQFF. Drawing the rest from reference TRBV7-9 and TRBJ2-1, the complete variable domain is DTGVSQNPRHKITKRGQNVTFRCDPISEHNRLYWYRQTLGQGPEFLTYFQNEAQLEKSRLLSDRFSAERPKGSFSTLEIQRTEQGDSAMYLCASSLTVYNEQFFGPGTRLTVL.

The chain joins TRBV6-5 to TRBJ2-1, with 9 positions matching TRBD2. The germline V gene has CDR1 MNHEY and CDR2 SVGAGI. With V trimmed by 6 bases and J by 6 bases, 12 bases remained unmatched. CDR3 length: 16 residues. CDR3 sequence reads: CASSKTSGQEGNEQFF. CDR3 bases: TGTGCCAGCAGCAAAACTAGCGGGCAGGAGGGCAATGAGCAGTTCTTC.

V gene TRBV5-1 combines with J gene TRBJ2-3; D gene ambiguous. CDR1 and CDR2 from the germline V gene are SGHRS and YFSETQ. V lost 0 bases, J lost 4 bases, and 9 bases lay in between. CDR3 length: 14 amino acids. CDR3: CASSLEGIPDTQYF. The CDR3 nucleotides read TGCGCCAGCAGCTTGGAGGGTATCCCAGATACGCAGTATTTT.

V gene TRBV7-8 combines with J gene TRBJ1-2; D remains unclear. The V and J ends lost 1 base and 4 bases respectively, with 10 bases between them. CDR1 is SGHVS, CDR2 FQNEAQ, per germline. The CDR3 loop spans 14 amino acids. Written as DNA, the CDR3 is TGTGCCAGCAGCTTAGGGGGTGTTGCCTATGGCTACACCTTC. This gives the protein CASSLGGVAYGYTF.

In its sample, this clonotype was seen many times. The chain employs TRBV3-1 and TRBJ1-2; D is unresolved. The V end was cut by 2 bases, the J end by 7 bases, with 8 bases between. Germline CDR1 and CDR2: LGHDT and YNNKEL (reference sequence). The CDR3 sequence is 12 residues long. This chain's CDR3 is CASSQIEVGYTF. The CDR3 nucleotides are TGTGCCAGCAGCCAAATAGAAGTTGGCTACACCTTC.

This clonotype has more than one count but fewer than ten. The J gene is TRBJ2-7, the V gene TRBV15; D is undetermined. Trimming removed 0 bases from V and 4 bases from J, with 10 bases in between. Germline CDR1 LNHNV, CDR2 YYDKDF (reference sequence). There are 14 residues in the CDR3. This CDR3 reads CATSRDLPPYEQYV. The CDR3 DNA follows: TGTGCCACCAGCAGAGACCTGCCCCCTTACGAGCAGTACGTC.

This clonotype was detected only a few times. The J gene is TRBJ2-1, the V gene TRBV19; maybe TRBD2 (6 bases). Per germline, CDR1 LNHDA and CDR2 SQIVND (reference sequence). The CDR3 extends over 19 amino acids. With 5 bases removed from V and 2 bases from J, the gap between germline ends came to 25 bases. In DNA form, the CDR3 reads TGTGCCAGTAGTGTATTAACGGTTTTCGGGAGATGGACCTACAATGAGCAGTTCTTC. The encoded protein is CASSVLTVFGRWTYNEQFF.

The rearrangement uses TRBV19 and TRBJ1-1; D call uncertain. The CDR3 sequence is 12 residues long. Germline V gives CDR1 LNHDA, CDR2 SQIVND (reference sequence). V was pared by 8 bases and J by 1 base, with 8 bases between. This chain's CDR3 is CASREENTEAFF. Here the CDR3 DNA reads TGTGCCAGTCGGGAGGAGAACACTGAAGCTTTCTTT. Supplemented by reference TRBV19 and TRBJ1-1, the full variable domain reads DGGITQSPKYLFRKEGQNVTLSCEQNLNHDAMYWYRQDPGQGLRLIYYSQIVNDFQKGDIAEGYSVSREKKESFPLTVTSAQKNPTAFYLCASREENTEAFFGQGTRLTVV.

CDR3 in amino acids: CASSFMNNEQFF. The CDR3 coding sequence is TGTGCCAGCAGTTTCATGAACAATGAGCAGTTCTTC. The rearrangement joins TRBV28 to TRBJ2-1; unclear D gene. Trimming took off 3 bases at V and 5 bases at J, with 5 bases between the two ends. Germline values: CDR1 MDHEN, CDR2 SYDVKM. This CDR3 is 12 amino acids long.

This clonotype has ten or more counts. V gene TRBV7-2 combines with J gene TRBJ2-1; no reliable D call. Germline CDR1 and CDR2: SGHTA and FQGNSA. V gave up 1 base and J gave up 4 bases, with 8 bases separating them. This CDR3 is built from 14 residues. In nucleotides, the CDR3 is TGTGCCAGCAGCTTAGGGCTAGTGTACAATGAGCAGTTCTTC. As protein: CASSLGLVYNEQFF.

The chain is built from TRBV11-3 and TRBJ2-1, with 12 nucleotides matching TRBD2. With 1 base clipped from V and 8 bases from J, the junction kept 6 bases outside the gene matches. This CDR3 comprises 16 residues. The germline CDR1 and CDR2 sequences are SGHNT and YENEEA. The CDR3: CASSLGSSGRADEQFF. The CDR3 DNA reads as TGTGCCAGCAGCTTAGGGTCTAGCGGGAGGGCGGATGAGCAGTTCTTC. Combining the CDR3 with reference TRBV11-3 and TRBJ2-1 gives the whole variable domain EAGVVQSPRYKIIEKKQPVAFWCNPISGHNTLYWYLQNLGQGPELLIRYENEEAVDDSQLPKDRFSAERLKGVDSTLKIQPAELGDSAVYLCASSLGSSGRADEQFFGPGTRLTVL.

This clonotype has just a few counts. The V and J genes are TRBV6-2 or TRBV6-3 and TRBJ2-5, with 11 bases lining up with TRBD2. Germline loops: CDR1 MNHEY, CDR2 SVGEGT. The CDR3 length is 18 residues. Trimming at V came to 2 bases and at J to 1 base, leaving 9 bases not matched to a gene. The CDR3 protein is CASSYALGLAGPQETQYF. CDR3 DNA sequence: TGTGCCAGCAGTTACGCCCTCGGACTAGCGGGCCCCCAAGAGACCCAGTACTTC.